The clone carrying this T cell receptor beta chain was detected only a few times. Its antigen is undetermined. This sample was included in a study of human T cells and chemical hapten exposure. One entry per CDR3 protein, called by TCRdb with MiXCR from the RACE reads. The sample lists 150,000 to 200,000 distinct CDR3 sequences, 28% seen once, with approximately 2.3% in the top ten. The CDR3 runs 15 residues. The J segment lost 1 base and the V segment lost 5 bases, leaving 4 bases of the junction unmatched. Germline V gene sequence: CDR1 SGHAT, CDR2 FQNNGV. Overall study findings and caveats: TCRs at a frequency above 1 in 1000 stayed unchanged with DPC sensitization.

Time point meaning: patch test 3, about 24 weeks after DPC sensitization. Treatment of the sample: therapeutic diphenylcyclopropenone sensitization with weekly scalp DPC. The V and J genes are TRBV11-2 and TRBJ2-2; TRBD1 agrees at 7 bases. This clonotype originated in a woman aged 18 to 35 with alopecia areata. Some clones in this sample may be carry-over from other donors' samples. This specimen consisted of whole blood, obtained in connection with sensitization to the hapten diphenylcyclopropenone (DPC). CDR3 coding DNA: TGTGCCAGCAGCCCCTGGACAGGGAACACCGGGGAGCTGTTTTTT. The encoded protein is CASSPWTGNTGELFF.